This note documents a single T cell receptor beta chain sequence. No antigen is known for it. The data derive from a study of T cell responses to AZD1222 COVID-19 vaccine. Using immunoSEQ multiplex PCR, the repertoire was profiled, and TCRdb retains in-frame clones only, with some absent. The sample carries roughly 180,000 clones, approximately 93% recorded once. General study findings and limits: Clonal diversity may have been underestimated, and the donors were mostly white British, with more females than males.

The CDR3 covers 15 residues. Looked up from germline, CDR1 is MNHEY and CDR2 is SVGAGI. Trimming took 6 bases from V and 5 from J, leaving 19 bases between them. The sample consisted of peripheral blood, taken 28 days after the second AZD1222 dose. This TCR was recovered from an adult who received the AZD1222 COVID-19 vaccine. V is TRBV6-5 and J is TRBJ2-5; TRBD2 is a possible D gene (5 bases). The CDR3 protein is CASSGVEGRRETQYF. CDR3 bases: TGTGCCAGCAGCGGGGTAGAAGGGCGGCGGGAGACCCAGTACTTC.